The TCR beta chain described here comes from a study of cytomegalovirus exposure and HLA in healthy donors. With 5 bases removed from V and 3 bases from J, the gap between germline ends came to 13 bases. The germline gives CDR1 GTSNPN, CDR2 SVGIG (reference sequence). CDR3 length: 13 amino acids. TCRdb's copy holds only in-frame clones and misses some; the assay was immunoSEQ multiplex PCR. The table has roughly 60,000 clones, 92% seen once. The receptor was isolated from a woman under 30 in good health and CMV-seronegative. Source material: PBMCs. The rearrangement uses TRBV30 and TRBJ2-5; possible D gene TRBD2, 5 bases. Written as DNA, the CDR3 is TGTGCCTGGGACCTGACGGGGAAAGAGACCCAGTACTTC. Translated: CAWDLTGKETQYF.